The TCR beta chain under discussion was sequenced for a study of shared clonotypes between healthy human individuals. From germline, CDR1 is SGHRS and CDR2 YFSETQ. This CDR3 is built from 15 residues. J was trimmed by 5 bases and V by 1 base; bases with no gene match: 5. Adult donors, all healthy and HIV-negative, had no recent acute infections or vaccinations. Per the study methods: As immunoSEQ supplied junction-only sequences (without quality scores), filtering differed. Assay: immunoSEQ multiplex PCR; the TCRdb copy retains only in-frame clones and omits some. Clone size and the V and J calls come from that table; the DNA yielded D and trimming. Altogether around 430,000 clones are present, about four fifths being singletons, with the ten largest covering around 13%.

The origin of this receptor is a woman aged 40 to 50 in good health. Some clones in this sample may be carry-over from other donors' samples. Sequences were obtained from PBMCs. The chain employs TRBV5-1 and TRBJ2-3; 9 bases are a match to TRBD2. This chain's CDR3 is CASSLNGGRVDTQYF. CDR3 sequence (DNA): TGCGCCAGCAGCTTGAATGGCGGGAGGGTAGATACGCAGTATTTT.